What follows is one T cell receptor (beta chain) and its context. The sample comes from a study of OX40 agonist ivuxolimab in advanced cancers. The overall study: There were three patients with partial responses, one having hepatocellular carcinoma and two cutaneous melanoma.

V was pared by 3 bases and J by 6 bases, with 18 bases of the junction left unmatched. This CDR3 region has 18 residues. The germline V gene encodes CDR1 SGHRS and CDR2 YFSETQ. Measured with immunoSEQ multiplex PCR; TCRdb has only the in-frame clones, and not every one. The sample has fewer than 20,000 clones, around 84% seen once. This clonotype originated in an adult with an advanced solid tumor such as melanoma, head and neck, liver or kidney cancer. V is TRBV5-1 and J is TRBJ2-4, with TRBD1 identical over 7 bases. Here the sequenced sample was CD4+ or CD8+ T cells sorted from blood, taken in a trial of the OX40 agonist ivuxolimab. In nucleotides, the CDR3 is TGCGCCAGCAGCTATCAATCAGGGCAGGGGGACCGACGAAACATTCAGTACTTC. Its protein is CASSYQSGQGDRRNIQYF.